This is a list of T cell receptor beta chains from one sample in a study of T cell repertoires in cytomegalovirus infection. TCRdb reanalysed the reads using MiXCR and keeps one entry per CDR3 protein. The sample contains about 530,000 distinct CDR3 sequences, approximately 25% of which appear only once. The material sequenced was PBMCs. The receptor source for this set is a human donor in good health (CMV status not recorded). Some clones in this sample may be carry-over from other donors' samples. The CDR3 runs from the conserved cysteine through the conserved F or W. Fields, in order: V gene, clone size, D gene, J gene, CDR3 protein, CDR3 DNA. The D gene is left open where the match is weak. Clone size is not always given. Where it is, it says once, few, many or a class for expanded clones.

V: TRBV7-2; size: many; D: TRBD1; J: TRBJ1-1; CDR3: CASSFLDRGMNTEAFF; DNA: TGTGCCAGCAGCTTTTTGGACAGGGGTATGAACACTGAAGCTTTCTTT
V: TRBV20-1; size: -; D: -; J: TRBJ1-2; CDR3: CSANDRNYGYTF; DNA: TGCAGTGCTAATGACAGAAACTATGGCTACACCTTC
V: TRBV6-2/TRBV6-3; size: -; D: -; J: TRBJ2-1; CDR3: CASSLGAHNEQFF; DNA: TGTGCATCATCCCTGGGGGCCCACAATGAGCAGTTCTTC
V: TRBV27; size: few; D: -; J: TRBJ1-2; CDR3: CASKDRSNYGYTF; DNA: TGTGCCAGCAAGGACAGATCTAACTATGGCTACACCTTC
V: TRBV12-3/TRBV12-4; size: -; D: -; J: TRBJ2-1; CDR3: CASSLWGRVADEQFF; DNA: TGTGCCAGCAGTCTGTGGGGCAGGGTCGCAGATGAGCAGTTCTTC
V: TRBV7-2; size: many; D: -; J: TRBJ1-1; CDR3: CASSFDPMNTEAFF; DNA: TGTGCCAGCAGCTTCGACCCGATGAACACTGAAGCTTTCTTT
V: TRBV7-9; size: few; D: TRBD1; J: TRBJ2-4; CDR3: CAKGDSLKNIQYF; DNA: TGTGCCAAAGGGGACAGCCTAAAAAACATTCAGTACTTC
V: TRBV5-5; size: few; D: -; J: TRBJ2-1; CDR3: CASSFAGDNEQFF; DNA: TGTGCCAGCAGCTTTGCAGGGGACAATGAGCAGTTCTTC
V: TRBV7-2; size: many; D: -; J: TRBJ2-7; CDR3: CASSPLADVSYEQYF; DNA: TGTGCCAGCAGCCCCCTGGCAGATGTATCCTACGAGCAGTACTTC
V: TRBV12-3/TRBV12-4; size: few; D: -; J: TRBJ1-1; CDR3: CASSPLEGGTEAFF; DNA: TGTGCCAGCAGTCCCCTCGAGGGTGGGACTGAAGCTTTCTTT
V: TRBV7-2; size: many; D: -; J: TRBJ2-3; CDR3: CASSQYQGTDTQYF; DNA: TGTGCCAGCAGCCAATACCAGGGAACGGATACGCAGTATTTT
V: TRBV29-1; size: -; D: TRBD2; J: TRBJ2-5; CDR3: CSVPGLAGVETQYF; DNA: TGCAGCGTCCCGGGACTGGCGGGAGTAGAGACCCAGTACTTC
V: TRBV5-4; size: few; D: -; J: TRBJ1-4; CDR3: CATRGRANEKLFF; DNA: TGTGCCACACGGGGGAGGGCAAATGAAAAACTGTTTTTT
V: TRBV3-1; size: many; D: TRBD1; J: TRBJ1-1; CDR3: CASSRDRGAEAFF; DNA: TGTGCCAGCAGCCGCGACAGGGGCGCTGAAGCTTTCTTT
V: TRBV4-3; size: -; D: TRBD1; J: TRBJ2-3; CDR3: CASSQETPTGVRTDTQYF; DNA: TGCGCCAGCAGCCAAGAGACCCCAACAGGGGTCCGCACAGATACGCAGTATTTT
V: TRBV10-3; size: -; D: TRBD1; J: TRBJ2-5; CDR3: CAISQGAQETQYF; DNA: TGTGCCATCAGTCAGGGGGCACAAGAGACCCAGTACTTC
V: TRBV7-6; size: few; D: -; J: TRBJ2-5; CDR3: CASSPTRSETQYF; DNA: TGTGCCAGCAGCCCTACTAGATCCGAGACCCAGTACTTC
V: TRBV4-1; size: -; D: -; J: TRBJ2-3; CDR3: CASSQQGTQYF; DNA: TGCGCCAGCAGCCAGCAGGGTACGCAGTATTTT
V: TRBV12-3/TRBV12-4; size: few; D: TRBD1; J: TRBJ1-1; CDR3: CASSGQGASAFF; DNA: TGTGCCAGCAGCGGACAGGGAGCCTCAGCTTTCTTT
V: TRBV7-2; size: many; D: TRBD1; J: TRBJ2-4; CDR3: CASSLIGTGDLLENIQYF; DNA: TGTGCCAGCAGCTTGATCGGGACAGGGGACTTACTAGAAAACATTCAGTACTTC
V: TRBV12-3/TRBV12-4; size: -; D: TRBD1; J: TRBJ1-5; CDR3: CASRGTVNQPQHF; DNA: TGTGCCAGCAGAGGGACAGTCAATCAGCCCCAGCATTTT
V: TRBV11-2; size: few; D: -; J: TRBJ1-1; CDR3: CASSLVRPEAFF; DNA: TGTGCCAGCAGCTTAGTTAGGCCTGAAGCTTTCTTT
V: TRBV7-2; size: many; D: -; J: TRBJ2-4; CDR3: CASSSRNQNIQYF; DNA: TGTGCCAGCAGCTCACGGAACCAAAACATTCAGTACTTC
V: TRBV6-2/TRBV6-3; size: many; D: -; J: TRBJ2-3; CDR3: CASRRQDGTDTQYF; DNA: TGTGCCAGCAGACGACAGGACGGCACAGATACGCAGTATTTT
V: TRBV7-2; size: many; D: -; J: TRBJ2-1; CDR3: CASSARGPVNNEQFF; DNA: TGTGCCAGCAGCGCGAGAGGGCCGGTAAACAATGAGCAGTTCTTC